These 3 T cell receptor beta chains came from one sample sequenced in a study of CD8 T cells in ankylosing spondylitis. Whole-study results and caveats: A TCR beta motif of several highly homologous variants appeared characteristic of ankylosing spondylitis blood.

TCRdb reprocessed the 5' RACE reads with MiXCR, giving one entry per CDR3 protein. The sample includes around 890,000 distinct CDR3 sequences, 12% seen only once; the top ten take approximately 0.51%. Their antigens are not known. The sequencing input was blood, either unsorted or a sorted T cell fraction (not recorded which). The receptors stem from a male donor with ankylosing spondylitis.

This clonotype has at least ten counts. This chain connects TRBV20-1 to TRBJ1-2; 10 bases fit TRBD1. V was clipped by 3 bases and J by 0 bases; unmatched bases: 4. In germline, CDR1 is DFQATT, CDR2 SNEGSKA (reference sequence). The CDR3 totals 15 residues. The CDR3 DNA follows: TGCAGTGCTAGCTCCGGACAGGGGGCTAACTATGGCTACACCTTC. Translation: CSASSGQGANYGYTF.

This clonotype occurred a few times. The chain employs TRBV20-1 and TRBJ2-1; possibly TRBD2 for D (6 bases). V shed 0 bases and J shed 0 bases, with 9 bases lying between them. Germline loops: CDR1 DFQATT, CDR2 SNEGSKA (reference sequence). This CDR3 contains 15 residues. The chain's CDR3 is CSARDTSYSYNEQFF. The CDR3 DNA follows: TGCAGTGCTAGAGATACTAGCTACTCCTACAATGAGCAGTTCTTC.

Many counts were recorded for this clonotype. The rearrangement uses TRBV29-1 and TRBJ1-5; D unresolved. V was pared by 4 bases and J by 7 bases, with 11 bases between. The CDR3 is 12 residues long. CDR1 SQVTM and CDR2 ANQGSEA come from the germline V gene. CDR3 amino acids: CSVGDVGQPQHF. In DNA form, the CDR3 reads TGCAGCGTTGGGGATGTGGGACAGCCCCAGCATTTT.